This entry concerns a single T cell receptor (beta chain). Its antigen is not identified. The sample comes from a study of cytomegalovirus exposure and HLA in healthy donors. Findings and caveats of the study: In a later analysis, most CMV-associated TCR beta chains appeared HLA-restricted. Later genetic work tied a missense DCLRE1C variant to beta-chain V and J trimming.

The CDR3 sequence is 14 residues long. Germline V gene data show CDR1 as LNHDA and CDR2 as SQIVND (reference sequence). Trimming took off 8 bases at V and 0 bases at J, with 10 bases between the two ends. Primers for the PCR totalled 60 Vbeta and 13 Jbeta. Generated by immunoSEQ multiplex PCR, the TCRdb table keeps only in-frame clones and is missing some. This sample's table has tens of thousands of clones. V usage is TRBV19 and J usage is TRBJ2-2; D gene uncertain. The sequence came from a woman aged 25 to 39 in good health and CMV-seropositive. Sequenced material: PBMCs. As DNA, the CDR3 is TGTGCCAGTTCTGTGGCCGCGAACACCGGGGAGCTGTTTTTT. It translates to CASSVAANTGELFF.